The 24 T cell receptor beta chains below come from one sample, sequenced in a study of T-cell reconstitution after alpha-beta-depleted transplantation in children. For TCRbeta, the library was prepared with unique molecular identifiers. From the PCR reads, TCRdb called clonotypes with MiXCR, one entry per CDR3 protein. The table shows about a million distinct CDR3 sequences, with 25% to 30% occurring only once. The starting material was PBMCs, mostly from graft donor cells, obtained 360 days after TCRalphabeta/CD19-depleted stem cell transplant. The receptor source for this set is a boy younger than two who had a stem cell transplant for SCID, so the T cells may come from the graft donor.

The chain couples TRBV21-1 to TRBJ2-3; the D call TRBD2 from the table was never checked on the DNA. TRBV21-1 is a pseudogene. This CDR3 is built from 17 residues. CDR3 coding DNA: TGTGCCAGCAGCAAAATAAGGACTAGCGATGGCACAGATACGCAGTATTTT. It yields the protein CASSKIRTSDGTDTQYF.

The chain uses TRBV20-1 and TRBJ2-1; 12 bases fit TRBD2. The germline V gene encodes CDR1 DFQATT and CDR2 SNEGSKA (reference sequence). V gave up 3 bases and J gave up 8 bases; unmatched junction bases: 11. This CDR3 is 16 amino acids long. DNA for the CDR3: TGCAGTGCTAGCCTCCCGACTAGCGGGGGTCTCGATGAGCAGTTCTTC. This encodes CSASLPTSGGLDEQFF.

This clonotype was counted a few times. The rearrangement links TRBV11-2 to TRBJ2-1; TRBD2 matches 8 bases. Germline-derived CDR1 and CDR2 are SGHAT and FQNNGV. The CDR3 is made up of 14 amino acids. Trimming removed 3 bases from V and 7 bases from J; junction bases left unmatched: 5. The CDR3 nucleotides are TGTGCCAGCAGCTTGGTCGGGGGGGTTAATGAGCAGTTCTTC. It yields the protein CASSLVGGVNEQFF.

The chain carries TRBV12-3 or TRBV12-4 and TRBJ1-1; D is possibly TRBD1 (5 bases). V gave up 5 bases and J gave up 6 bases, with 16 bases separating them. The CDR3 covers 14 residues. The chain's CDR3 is CASSLGLPGAEAFF. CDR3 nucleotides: TGTGCCAGCAGTCTCGGGCTCCCGGGGGCTGAAGCTTTCTTT.

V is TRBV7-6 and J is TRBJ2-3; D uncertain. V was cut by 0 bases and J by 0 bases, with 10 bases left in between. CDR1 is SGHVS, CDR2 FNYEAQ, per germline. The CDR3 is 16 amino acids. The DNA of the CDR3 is TGTGCCAGCAGCTTAGCTGAAGAAACTAGCACAGATACGCAGTATTTT. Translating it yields CASSLAEETSTDTQYF.

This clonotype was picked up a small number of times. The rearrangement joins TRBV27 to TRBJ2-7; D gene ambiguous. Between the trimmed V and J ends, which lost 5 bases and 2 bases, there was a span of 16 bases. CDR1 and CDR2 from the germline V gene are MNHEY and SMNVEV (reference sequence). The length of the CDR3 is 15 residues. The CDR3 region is CASSHSPDGPYEQYF. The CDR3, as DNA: TGTGCCAGCAGTCACTCACCAGACGGACCCTACGAGCAGTACTTC.

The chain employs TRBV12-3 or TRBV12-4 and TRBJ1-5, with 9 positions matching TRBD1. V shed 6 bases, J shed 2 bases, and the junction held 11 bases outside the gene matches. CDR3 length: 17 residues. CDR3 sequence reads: CASSPGQGRGCNQPQHF. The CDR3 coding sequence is TGTGCCAGCAGCCCCGGACAGGGGCGAGGATGCAATCAGCCCCAGCATTTT.

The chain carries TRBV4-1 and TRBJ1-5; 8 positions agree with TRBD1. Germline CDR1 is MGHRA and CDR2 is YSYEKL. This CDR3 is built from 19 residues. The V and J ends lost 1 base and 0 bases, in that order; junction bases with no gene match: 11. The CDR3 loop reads CASSQVRTGSFNSNQPQHF. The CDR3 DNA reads TGCGCCAGCAGCCAAGTACGGACAGGGAGTTTCAATAGCAATCAGCCCCAGCATTTT.

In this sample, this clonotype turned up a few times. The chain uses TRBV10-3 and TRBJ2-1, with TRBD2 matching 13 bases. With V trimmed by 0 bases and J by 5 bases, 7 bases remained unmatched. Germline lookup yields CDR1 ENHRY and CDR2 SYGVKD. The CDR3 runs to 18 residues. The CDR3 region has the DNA TGTGCCATCAGTGAGTCTCGACTAGCGGGGGGCCCCCACAATGAGCAGTTCTTC. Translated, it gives CAISESRLAGGPHNEQFF.

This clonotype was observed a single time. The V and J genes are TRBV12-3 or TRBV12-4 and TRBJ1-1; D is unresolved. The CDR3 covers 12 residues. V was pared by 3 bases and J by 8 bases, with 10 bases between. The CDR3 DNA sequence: TGTGCCAGCAGTTTGAATGTCGGAGAAGCTTTCTTT. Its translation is CASSLNVGEAFF.

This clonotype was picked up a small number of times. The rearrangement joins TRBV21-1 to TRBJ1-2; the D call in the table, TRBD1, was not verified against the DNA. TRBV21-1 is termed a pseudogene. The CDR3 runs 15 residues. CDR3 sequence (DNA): TGTGCCAGCAGCAAATTTACGAGACAGGGCTATGGCTACACCTTC. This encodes CASSKFTRQGYGYTF.

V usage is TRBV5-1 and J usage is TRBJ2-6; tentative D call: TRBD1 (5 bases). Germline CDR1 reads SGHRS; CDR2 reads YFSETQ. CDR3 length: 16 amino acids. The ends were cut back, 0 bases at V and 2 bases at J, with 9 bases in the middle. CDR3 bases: TGCGCCAGCAGCTTGGAGGGGCTGGCTGGGGCCAACGTCCTGACTTTC. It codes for CASSLEGLAGANVLTF. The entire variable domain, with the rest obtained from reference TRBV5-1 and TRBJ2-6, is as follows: KAGVTQTPRYLIKTRGQQVTLSCSPISGHRSVSWYQQTPGQGLQFLFEYFSETQRNKGNFPGRFSGRQFSNSRSEMNVSTLELGDSALYLCASSLEGLAGANVLTFGAGSRLTVL.

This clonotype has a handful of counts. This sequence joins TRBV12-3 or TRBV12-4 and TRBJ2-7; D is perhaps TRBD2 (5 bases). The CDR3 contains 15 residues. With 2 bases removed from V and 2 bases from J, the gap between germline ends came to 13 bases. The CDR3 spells CASSLIGGNAYEQYF. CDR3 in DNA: TGTGCCAGCAGTTTAATTGGAGGAAACGCCTACGAGCAGTACTTC.

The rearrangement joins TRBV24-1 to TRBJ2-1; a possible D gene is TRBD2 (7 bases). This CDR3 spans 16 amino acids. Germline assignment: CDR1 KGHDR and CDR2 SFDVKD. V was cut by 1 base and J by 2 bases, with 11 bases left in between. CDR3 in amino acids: CATSDFRGGAYNEQFF. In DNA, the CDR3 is TGTGCCACCAGTGATTTCAGGGGAGGGGCCTACAATGAGCAGTTCTTC.

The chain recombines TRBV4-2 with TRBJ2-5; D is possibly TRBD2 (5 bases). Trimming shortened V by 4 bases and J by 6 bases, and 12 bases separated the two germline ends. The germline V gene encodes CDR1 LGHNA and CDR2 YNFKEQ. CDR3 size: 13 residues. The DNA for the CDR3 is TGTGCCAGCAGCCTTGAGGGCGGTCAGACCCAGTACTTC. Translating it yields CASSLEGGQTQYF.

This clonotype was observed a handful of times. Here the CDR3 reads CSVEVPTYRGFSKNIQYF. CDR3 bases: TGCAGCGTTGAAGTTCCTACCTACAGGGGGTTCTCCAAAAACATTCAGTACTTC. This rearrangement joins TRBV29-1 to TRBJ2-4, with TRBD1 matching over 8 bases. The J segment lost 2 bases and the V segment lost 1 base, leaving 13 bases of the junction unmatched. CDR3 length: 18 amino acids. The germline V gene encodes CDR1 SQVTM and CDR2 ANQGSEA.

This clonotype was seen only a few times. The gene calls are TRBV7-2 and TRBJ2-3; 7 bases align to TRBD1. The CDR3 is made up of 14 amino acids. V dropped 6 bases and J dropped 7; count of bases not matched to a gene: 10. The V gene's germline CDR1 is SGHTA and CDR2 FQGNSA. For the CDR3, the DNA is TGTGCCAGCAGACCCGGGACAGCCGTTTATACGCAGTATTTT. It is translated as CASRPGTAVYTQYF.

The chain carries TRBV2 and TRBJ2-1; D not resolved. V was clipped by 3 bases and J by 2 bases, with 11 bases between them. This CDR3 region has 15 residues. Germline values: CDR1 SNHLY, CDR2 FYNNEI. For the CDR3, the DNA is TGTGCCAGCAGTGACCCAGCACGGGCCTACAATGAGCAGTTCTTC. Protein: CASSDPARAYNEQFF.

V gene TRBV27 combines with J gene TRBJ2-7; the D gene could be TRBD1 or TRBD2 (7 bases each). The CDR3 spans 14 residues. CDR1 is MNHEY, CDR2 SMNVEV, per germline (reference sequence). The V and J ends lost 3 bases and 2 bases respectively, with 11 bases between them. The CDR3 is CASSFQGGAYEQYF. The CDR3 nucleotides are TGTGCCAGCAGTTTCCAGGGGGGGGCCTACGAGCAGTACTTC.

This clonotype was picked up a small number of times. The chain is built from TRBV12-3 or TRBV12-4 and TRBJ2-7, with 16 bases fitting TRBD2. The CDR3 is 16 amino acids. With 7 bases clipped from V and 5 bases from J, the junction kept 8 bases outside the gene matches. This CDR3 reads CASTLKGLAGGNEQYF. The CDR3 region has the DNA TGTGCCAGCACCCTTAAGGGACTAGCGGGGGGGAACGAGCAGTACTTC.

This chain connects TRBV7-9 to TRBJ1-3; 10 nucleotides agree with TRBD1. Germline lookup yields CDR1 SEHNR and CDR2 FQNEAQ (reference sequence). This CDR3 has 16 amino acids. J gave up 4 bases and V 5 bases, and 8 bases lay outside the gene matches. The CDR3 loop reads CASSPRQGASGNTIYF. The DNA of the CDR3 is TGTGCCAGCAGCCCTCGACAGGGGGCATCAGGAAACACCATATATTTT.

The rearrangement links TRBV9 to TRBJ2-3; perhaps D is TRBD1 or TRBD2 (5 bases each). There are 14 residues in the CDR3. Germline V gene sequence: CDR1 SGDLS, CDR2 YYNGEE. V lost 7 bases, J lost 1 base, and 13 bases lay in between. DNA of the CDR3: TGTGCCAGCGGTGGGACCCTCCGCACAGATACGCAGTATTTT. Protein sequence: CASGGTLRTDTQYF.

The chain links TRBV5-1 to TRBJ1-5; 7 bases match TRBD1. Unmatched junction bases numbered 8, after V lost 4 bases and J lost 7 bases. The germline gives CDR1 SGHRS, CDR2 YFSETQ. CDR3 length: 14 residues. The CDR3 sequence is CASSPTGALQPQHF. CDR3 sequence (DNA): TGCGCCAGCAGCCCCACAGGGGCCTTACAGCCCCAGCATTTT.

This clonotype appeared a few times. CDR3 sequence (DNA): TGCGCCACCAAAGGTGGGGTTGGAGCTGAAGCTTTCTTT. Protein: CATKGGVGAEAFF. This chain links TRBV5-1 with TRBJ1-1; no reliable D call. The CDR3 runs to 13 residues. The V gene's germline CDR1 is SGHRS and CDR2 YFSETQ. The V end was cut by 9 bases, the J end by 6 bases, with 18 bases between.